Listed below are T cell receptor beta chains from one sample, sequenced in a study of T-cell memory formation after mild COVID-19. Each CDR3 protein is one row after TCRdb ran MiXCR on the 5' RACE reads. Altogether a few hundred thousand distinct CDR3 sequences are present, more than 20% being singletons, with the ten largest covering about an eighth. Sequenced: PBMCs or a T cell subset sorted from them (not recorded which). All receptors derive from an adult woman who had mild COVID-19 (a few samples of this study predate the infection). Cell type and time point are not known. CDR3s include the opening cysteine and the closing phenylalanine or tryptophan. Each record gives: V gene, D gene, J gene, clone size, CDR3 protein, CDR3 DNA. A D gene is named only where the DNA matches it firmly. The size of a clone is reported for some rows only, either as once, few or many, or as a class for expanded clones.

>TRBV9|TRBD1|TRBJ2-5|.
CASSRRAGGETQYF
TGTGCCAGCAGCAGAAGGGCAGGGGGCGAGACCCAGTACTTC
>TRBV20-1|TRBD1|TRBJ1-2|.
CSARQGEYGYTF
TGCAGTGCTCGACAGGGCGAGTATGGCTACACCTTC
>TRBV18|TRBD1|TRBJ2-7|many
CASSPRQGTYEQYF
TGTGCCAGCAGCCCTCGACAGGGTACCTACGAGCAGTACTTC
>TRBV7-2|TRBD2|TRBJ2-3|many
CASKLGGSTDTQYF
TGTGCCAGCAAACTCGGGGGGAGCACAGATACGCAGTATTTT
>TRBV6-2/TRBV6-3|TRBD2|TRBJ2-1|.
CASSNVQPGLLYNEQFF
TGTGCCAGCAGTAACGTTCAACCGGGACTACTATACAATGAGCAGTTCTTC
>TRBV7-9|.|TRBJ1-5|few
CASSSQGGEPQHF
TGTGCCAGCAGCTCCCAGGGTGGAGAGCCCCAGCATTTT
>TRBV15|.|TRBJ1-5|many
CATTQVGHLRVGDKPQHF
TGTGCCACCACTCAAGTGGGACACCTCCGTGTCGGCGACAAGCCCCAGCATTTT
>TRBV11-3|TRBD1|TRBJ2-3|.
CASSPRQGTTDTQYF
TGTGCCAGCAGCCCCCGACAGGGGACCACAGATACGCAGTATTTT
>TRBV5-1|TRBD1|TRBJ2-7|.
CASSLIQGAFDEQYF
TGCGCCAGCAGCTTGATACAGGGGGCTTTCGACGAGCAGTACTTC
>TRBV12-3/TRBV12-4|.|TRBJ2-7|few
CASSGDRTVAYEQYF
TGTGCCAGCAGTGGCGACAGGACCGTTGCTTACGAGCAGTACTTC